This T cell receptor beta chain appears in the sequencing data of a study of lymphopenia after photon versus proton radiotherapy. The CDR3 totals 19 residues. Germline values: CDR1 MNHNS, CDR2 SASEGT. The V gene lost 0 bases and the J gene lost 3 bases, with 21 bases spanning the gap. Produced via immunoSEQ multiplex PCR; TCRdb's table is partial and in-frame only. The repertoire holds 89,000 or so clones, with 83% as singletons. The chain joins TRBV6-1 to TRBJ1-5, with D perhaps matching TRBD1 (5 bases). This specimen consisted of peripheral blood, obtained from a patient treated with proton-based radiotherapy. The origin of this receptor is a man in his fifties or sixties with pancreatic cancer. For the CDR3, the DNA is TGTGCCAGCAGTGAAGCGCTTCGGGGTCAGGGTTCCCTCAATCAGCCCCAGCATTTT. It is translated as CASSEALRGQGSLNQPQHF.